This T cell receptor (beta chain) was captured in a study of tumor and adjacent non-tumor tissue in lung cancer. TCRbeta libraries were built with three rounds of nested PCR, modified from ARM-PCR. TCRdb used MiXCR to reprocess the multiplex PCR reads, holding one entry per CDR3 protein. The sample lists around 210,000 distinct CDR3 sequences, about 71% occurring once. No cell sorting was done before RNA was extracted from the tissue. CDR3 length equals 15 residues. Per the germline V gene, CDR1 is SGHNT and CDR2 is YENEEA. As regards this clonotype: Its antigen remains unknown. The junction differs from germline at one of its ends, possibly a read error.

Study observations and caveats: In normal lung, the top 100 clones were significantly more dominant than in tumor.

The chain combines TRBV11-3 with TRBJ2-1; 7 bases match TRBD2. The sequenced sample consisted of lung tumor tissue. The TCR sequence derives from a man in his 60s with non-small cell lung cancer. The CDR3 reads CASSLGASGGWEQFF. In DNA, the CDR3 is TGTGCTAGCAGCTTAGGAGCTAGCGGAGGATGGGAGCAGTTCTTC.